This is a list of T cell receptor beta chains from one sample in a study of cytomegalovirus exposure and HLA in healthy donors. The assay was immunoSEQ multiplex PCR, and TCRdb's table has in-frame clones only and misses some. The sample carries 90,000 to 110,000 clones, about 70% recorded once. The sequencing sample was made of PBMCs. All receptors derive from a man between 25 and 39 years old in good health and CMV-seronegative. The CDR3 runs from the conserved cysteine through the conserved F or W. Each record gives: V gene, D gene, clone size, J gene, CDR3 DNA, CDR3 protein. The D gene is left open where the match is weak. Clone size is given for some rows only: seen once, a few or many times, or a class if the clone is expanded.

v_gene: TRBV10-2; d_gene: .; abundance: .; j_gene: TRBJ2-7; CDR3nt: TGCGCCAGCCTGGGCGGGTTGGAGCAGTACTTC; CDR3aa: CASLGGLEQYF
v_gene: TRBV27; d_gene: TRBD2; abundance: .; j_gene: TRBJ2-3; CDR3nt: TGTGCCAGCAGTTTGTCACTAGCGGGAGTTACCACAGATACGCAGTATTTT; CDR3aa: CASSLSLAGVTTDTQYF
v_gene: TRBV28; d_gene: .; abundance: .; j_gene: TRBJ2-6; CDR3nt: TGTGCCAGCAGTAAGGACCCCGGACTGCACTCTGGGGCCAACGTCCTGACTTTC; CDR3aa: CASSKDPGLHSGANVLTF
v_gene: TRBV7-2; d_gene: TRBD1; abundance: .; j_gene: TRBJ2-3; CDR3nt: TGTGCCAGCAGCTTAGCACGGACAGGGATGGCAGATACGCAGTATTTT; CDR3aa: CASSLARTGMADTQYF
v_gene: TRBV6-6; d_gene: TRBD1; abundance: .; j_gene: TRBJ2-1; CDR3nt: TGTGCCAGCCGGGGGACGGACAGGGGTGAGGAGCAGTTCTTC; CDR3aa: CASRGTDRGEEQFF
v_gene: TRBV2; d_gene: TRBD1; abundance: .; j_gene: TRBJ1-1; CDR3nt: TGTGCCAGCAGGACACAGGGGGTAAACACTGAAGCTTTCTTT; CDR3aa: CASRTQGVNTEAFF
v_gene: TRBV11-3; d_gene: TRBD2; abundance: .; j_gene: TRBJ2-1; CDR3nt: TGTGCCAGCAGCTCCTGGACTAGCGGGAGTTTCTTCAATGAGCAGTTCTTC; CDR3aa: CASSSWTSGSFFNEQFF
v_gene: TRBV6-1; d_gene: .; abundance: .; j_gene: TRBJ1-1; CDR3nt: TGTGCCAGCAGTCCACGACTCGGAACTGAAGCTTTCTTT; CDR3aa: CASSPRLGTEAFF
v_gene: TRBV11-2; d_gene: TRBD2; abundance: .; j_gene: TRBJ2-1; CDR3nt: TGTGCCAGCAGCGCCCGGCTAGCGGGAGGGTCTACCTACAATGAGCAGTTCTTC; CDR3aa: CASSARLAGGSTYNEQFF
v_gene: TRBV28; d_gene: TRBD1; abundance: .; j_gene: TRBJ1-5; CDR3nt: TGTGCCAGCAGTTTGGGGACAGGGCTCGGGCAGCCCCAGCATTTT; CDR3aa: CASSLGTGLGQPQHF
v_gene: TRBV27; d_gene: TRBD1; abundance: .; j_gene: TRBJ1-5; CDR3nt: TGTGCCAGCAGTTTAAGAGGGGGCTACGGCAATCAGCCCCAGCATTTT; CDR3aa: CASSLRGGYGNQPQHF
v_gene: TRBV29-1; d_gene: TRBD1; abundance: .; j_gene: TRBJ1-1; CDR3nt: TGCAGCGCTGCGACAGGGACCGACACTGAAGCTTTCTTT; CDR3aa: CSAATGTDTEAFF
v_gene: TRBV11-2; d_gene: TRBD2; abundance: few; j_gene: TRBJ2-3; CDR3nt: TGTGCCAGCAGCTCGGGACTAGCATCGACAGATACGCAGTATTTT; CDR3aa: CASSSGLASTDTQYF
v_gene: TRBV27; d_gene: .; abundance: few; j_gene: TRBJ2-5; CDR3nt: TGTGCCAGCAGTTCTTCTTACGGGTCTTGGGAGACCCAGTACTTC; CDR3aa: CASSSSYGSWETQYF
v_gene: TRBV16; d_gene: .; abundance: .; j_gene: TRBJ1-1; CDR3nt: TGTGCCAGCAGCCGTCAGATGAACACTGAAGCTTTCTTT; CDR3aa: CASSRQMNTEAFF